This TCR beta chain was retrieved from a study of early T cells in non-severe SARS-CoV-2 infection. This clonotype has at least ten counts. Trimming pared 2 bases from V and 7 bases from J, leaving 5 bases between. The CDR3 totals 11 residues. The library protocol tagged individual cDNA molecules with unique molecular identifiers. One entry per CDR3 protein, called by TCRdb with MiXCR from the 5' RACE reads. This table has roughly 18,000 distinct CDR3 sequences, 5.9% appearing once. This chain uses TRBV12-3 or TRBV12-4 with TRBJ1-2; D is uncertain. Material for sequencing was whole blood. The receptor was derived from an adult who was a healthcare worker with PCR-confirmed SARS-CoV-2 infection or an uninfected control (not recorded which). The DNA for the CDR3 is TGTGCCAGCAGTTTATTTTCTGGCTACACCTTC. Translating gives CASSLFSGYTF.